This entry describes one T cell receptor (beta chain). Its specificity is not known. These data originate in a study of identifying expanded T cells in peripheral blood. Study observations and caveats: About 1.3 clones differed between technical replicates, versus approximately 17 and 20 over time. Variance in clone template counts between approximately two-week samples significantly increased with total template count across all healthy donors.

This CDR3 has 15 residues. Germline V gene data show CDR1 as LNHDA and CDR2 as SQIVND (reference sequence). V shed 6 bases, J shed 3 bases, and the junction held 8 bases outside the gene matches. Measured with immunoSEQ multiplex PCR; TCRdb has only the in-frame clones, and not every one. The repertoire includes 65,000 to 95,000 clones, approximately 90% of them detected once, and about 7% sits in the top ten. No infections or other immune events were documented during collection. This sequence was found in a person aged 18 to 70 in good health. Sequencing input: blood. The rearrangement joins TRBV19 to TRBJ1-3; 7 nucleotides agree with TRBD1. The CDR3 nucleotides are TGTGCCAGTAGCCCCGACAGGGTTGGTGGAAACACCATATATTTT. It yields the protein CASSPDRVGGNTIYF.